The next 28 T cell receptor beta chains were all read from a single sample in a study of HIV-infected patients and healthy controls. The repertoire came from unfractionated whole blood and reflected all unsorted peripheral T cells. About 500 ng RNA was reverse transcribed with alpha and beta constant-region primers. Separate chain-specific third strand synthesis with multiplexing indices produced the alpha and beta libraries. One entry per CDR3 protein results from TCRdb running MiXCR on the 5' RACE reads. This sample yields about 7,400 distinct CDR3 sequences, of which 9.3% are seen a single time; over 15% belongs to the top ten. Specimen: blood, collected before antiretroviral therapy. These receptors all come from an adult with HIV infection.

Here the CDR3 DNA reads TGTGCCAGCAGCTTTCGAAACAGTACCCACAATGAGCAGTTCTTC. Translation gives CASSFRNSTHNEQFF. The rearrangement links TRBV7-9 to TRBJ2-1; the D is unclear. The V and J ends lost 3 bases and 5 bases respectively, with 14 bases between them. Germline loops: CDR1 SEHNR, CDR2 FQNEAQ (reference sequence). This CDR3 is built from 15 residues.

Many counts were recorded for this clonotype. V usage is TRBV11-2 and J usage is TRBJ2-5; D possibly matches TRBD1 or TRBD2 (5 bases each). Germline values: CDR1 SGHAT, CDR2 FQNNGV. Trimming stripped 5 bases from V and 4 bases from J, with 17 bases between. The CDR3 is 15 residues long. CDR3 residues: CASSPGTHAGETQYF. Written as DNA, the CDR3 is TGTGCCAGCAGCCCCGGGACCCACGCAGGAGAGACCCAGTACTTC.

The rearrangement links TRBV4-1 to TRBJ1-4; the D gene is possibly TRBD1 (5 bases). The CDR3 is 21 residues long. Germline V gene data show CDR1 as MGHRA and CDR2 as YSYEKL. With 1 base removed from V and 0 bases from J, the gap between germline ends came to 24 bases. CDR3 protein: CASSQVSLGESPAATNEKLFF. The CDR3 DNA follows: TGCGCCAGCAGCCAAGTGTCGTTAGGGGAATCCCCCGCTGCAACTAATGAAAAACTGTTTTTT.

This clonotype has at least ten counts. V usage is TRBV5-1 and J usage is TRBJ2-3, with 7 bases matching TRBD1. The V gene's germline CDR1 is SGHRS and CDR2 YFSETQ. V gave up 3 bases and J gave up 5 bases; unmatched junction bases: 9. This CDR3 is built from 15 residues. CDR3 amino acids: CASSSHRGEEDTQYF. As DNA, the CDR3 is TGCGCCAGCAGCTCCCACAGGGGTGAAGAAGATACGCAGTATTTT.

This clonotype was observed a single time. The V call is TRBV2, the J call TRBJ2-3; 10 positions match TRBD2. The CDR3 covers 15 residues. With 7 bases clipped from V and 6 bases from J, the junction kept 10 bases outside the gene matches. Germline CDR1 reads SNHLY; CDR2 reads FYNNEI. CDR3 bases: TGTGCCAGCACCTCGGTGCTAGCGGGAGACGATACGCAGTATTTT. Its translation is CASTSVLAGDDTQYF.

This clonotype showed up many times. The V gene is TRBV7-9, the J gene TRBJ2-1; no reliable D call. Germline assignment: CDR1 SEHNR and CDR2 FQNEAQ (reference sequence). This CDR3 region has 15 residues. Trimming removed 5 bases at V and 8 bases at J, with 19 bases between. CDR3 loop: CASSDWTAHLDEQFF. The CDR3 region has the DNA TGTGCCAGCAGCGACTGGACGGCTCACCTCGATGAGCAGTTCTTC.

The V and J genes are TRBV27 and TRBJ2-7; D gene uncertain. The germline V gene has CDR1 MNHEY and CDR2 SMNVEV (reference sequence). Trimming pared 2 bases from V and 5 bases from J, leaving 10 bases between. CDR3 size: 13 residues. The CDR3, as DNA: TGTGCCAGCAGTTTAGGTAGTTTCGACGAGCAGTACTTC. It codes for CASSLGSFDEQYF.

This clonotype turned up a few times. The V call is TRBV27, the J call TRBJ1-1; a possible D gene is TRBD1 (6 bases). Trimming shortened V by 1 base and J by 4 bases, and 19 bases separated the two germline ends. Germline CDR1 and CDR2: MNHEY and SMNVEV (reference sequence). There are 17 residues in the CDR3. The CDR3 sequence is CASSLLIRGRVGTEAFF. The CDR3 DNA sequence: TGTGCCAGCAGTTTATTAATCCGGGGGCGAGTCGGCACTGAAGCTTTCTTT.

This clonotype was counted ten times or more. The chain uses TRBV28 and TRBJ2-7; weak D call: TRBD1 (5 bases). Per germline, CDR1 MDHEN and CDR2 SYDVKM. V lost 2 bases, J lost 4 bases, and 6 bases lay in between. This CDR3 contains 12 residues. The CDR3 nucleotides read TGTGCCAGCAGTTTAAGACAGTACGAGCAGTACTTC. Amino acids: CASSLRQYEQYF.

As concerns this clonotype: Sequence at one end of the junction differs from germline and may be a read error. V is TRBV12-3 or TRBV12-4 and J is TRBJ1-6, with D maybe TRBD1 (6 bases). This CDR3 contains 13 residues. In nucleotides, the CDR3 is TGTGCCAGCAGAATGAACGGACAGCCCAGCCTCCTCTTT. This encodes CASRMNGQPSLLF.

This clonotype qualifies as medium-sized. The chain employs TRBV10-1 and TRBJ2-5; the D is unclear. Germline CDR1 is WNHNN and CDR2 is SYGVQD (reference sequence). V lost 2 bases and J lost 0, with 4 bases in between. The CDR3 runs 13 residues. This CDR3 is CASSEQYQETQYF. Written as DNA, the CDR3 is TGCGCCAGCAGTGAGCAGTACCAAGAGACCCAGTACTTC.

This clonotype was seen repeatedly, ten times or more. CDR3 sequence: CAISETSGSTDTQYF. The CDR3 DNA sequence: TGTGCCATCAGTGAAACTAGCGGTAGCACAGATACGCAGTATTTT. This rearrangement joins TRBV10-3 to TRBJ2-3; the match to TRBD2 covers 8 bases. The J segment lost 0 bases and the V segment lost 3 bases, leaving 2 bases of the junction unmatched. Germline V lookup: CDR1 ENHRY, CDR2 SYGVKD. There are 15 residues in the CDR3.

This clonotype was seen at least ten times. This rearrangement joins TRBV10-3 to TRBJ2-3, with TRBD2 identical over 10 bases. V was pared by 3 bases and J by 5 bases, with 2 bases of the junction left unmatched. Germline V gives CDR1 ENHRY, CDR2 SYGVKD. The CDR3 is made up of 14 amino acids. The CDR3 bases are TGTGCCATCAGTGAACTAGCGGGGAAAGATACGCAGTATTTT. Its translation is CAISELAGKDTQYF.

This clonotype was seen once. The CDR3 loop is CASSIGLAPNEQFF. The DNA of the CDR3 is TGTGCCAGTAGTATAGGACTAGCGCCTAATGAGCAGTTCTTC. The chain couples TRBV19 to TRBJ2-1, with TRBD2 matching over 8 bases. V lost 1 base to trimming and J lost 7 bases; unmatched junction nucleotides: 3. The CDR3 consists of 14 residues. Germline lookup yields CDR1 LNHDA and CDR2 SQIVND (reference sequence).

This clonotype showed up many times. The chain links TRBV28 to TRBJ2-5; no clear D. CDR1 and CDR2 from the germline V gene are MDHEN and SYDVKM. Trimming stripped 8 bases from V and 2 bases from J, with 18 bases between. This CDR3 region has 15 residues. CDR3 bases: TGTGCCAGCTTGCCAGGCGCCTCCCTTCAAGAGACCCAGTACTTC. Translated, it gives CASLPGASLQETQYF.

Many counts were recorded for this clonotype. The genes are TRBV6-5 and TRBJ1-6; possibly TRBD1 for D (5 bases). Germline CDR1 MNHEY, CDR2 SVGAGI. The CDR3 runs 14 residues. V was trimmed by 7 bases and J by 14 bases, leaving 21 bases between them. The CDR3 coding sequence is TGTGCCAGCACCGTAGGGACGTCAGGGTCGGCCCTCCACTTT. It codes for CASTVGTSGSALHF.

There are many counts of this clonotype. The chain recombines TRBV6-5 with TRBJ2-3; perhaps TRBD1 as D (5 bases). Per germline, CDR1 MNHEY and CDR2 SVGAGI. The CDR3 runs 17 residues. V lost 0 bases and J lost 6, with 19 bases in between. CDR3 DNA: TGTGCCAGCAGTTACTCTAGGGGCCCAAGTTCATTTGATACGCAGTATTTT. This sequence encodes CASSYSRGPSSFDTQYF.

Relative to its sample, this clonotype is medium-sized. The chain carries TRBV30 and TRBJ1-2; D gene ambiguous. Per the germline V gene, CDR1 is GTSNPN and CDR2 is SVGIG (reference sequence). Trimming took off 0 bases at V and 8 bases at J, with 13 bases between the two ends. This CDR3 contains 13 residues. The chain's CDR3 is CAWSVQHAEGYTF. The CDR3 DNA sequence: TGTGCCTGGAGTGTACAACACGCCGAGGGCTACACCTTC.

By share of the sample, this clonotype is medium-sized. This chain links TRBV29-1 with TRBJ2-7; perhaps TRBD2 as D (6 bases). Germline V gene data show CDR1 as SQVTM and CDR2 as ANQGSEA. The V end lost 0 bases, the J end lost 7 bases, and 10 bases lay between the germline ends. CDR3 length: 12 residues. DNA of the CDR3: TGCAGCGTTGAAGATCGGGGGAGGGAGCAGTACTTC. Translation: CSVEDRGREQYF.

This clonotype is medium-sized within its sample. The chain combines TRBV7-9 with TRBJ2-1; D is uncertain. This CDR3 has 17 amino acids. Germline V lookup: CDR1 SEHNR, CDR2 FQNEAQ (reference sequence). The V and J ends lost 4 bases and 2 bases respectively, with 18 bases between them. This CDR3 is CASSSAIRQVAYNEQFF. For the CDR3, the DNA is TGTGCCAGCAGCTCAGCCATTAGGCAGGTAGCCTACAATGAGCAGTTCTTC.

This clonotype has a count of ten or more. CDR3: CSVEDPPQGNEAFF. The DNA for the CDR3 is TGCAGCGTTGAAGATCCACCACAGGGGAATGAAGCTTTCTTT. This chain links TRBV29-1 with TRBJ1-1, with 7 bases identical to TRBD1. J was trimmed by 7 bases and V by 0 bases; bases with no gene match: 8. There are 14 residues in the CDR3. Per germline, CDR1 SQVTM and CDR2 ANQGSEA.

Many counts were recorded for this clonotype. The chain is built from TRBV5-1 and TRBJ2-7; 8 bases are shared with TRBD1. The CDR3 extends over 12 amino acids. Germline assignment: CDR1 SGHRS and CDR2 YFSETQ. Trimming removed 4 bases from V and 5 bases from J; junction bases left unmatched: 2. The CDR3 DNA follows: TGCGCCAGCAGCGGGACAGGCGACGAGCAGTACTTC. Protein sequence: CASSGTGDEQYF.

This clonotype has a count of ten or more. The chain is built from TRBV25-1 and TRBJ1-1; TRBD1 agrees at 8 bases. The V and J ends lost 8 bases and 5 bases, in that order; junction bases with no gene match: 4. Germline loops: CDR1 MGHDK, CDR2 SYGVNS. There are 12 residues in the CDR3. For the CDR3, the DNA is TGTGCCAGCGGGACAGGAAATACTGAAGCTTTCTTT. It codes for CASGTGNTEAFF.

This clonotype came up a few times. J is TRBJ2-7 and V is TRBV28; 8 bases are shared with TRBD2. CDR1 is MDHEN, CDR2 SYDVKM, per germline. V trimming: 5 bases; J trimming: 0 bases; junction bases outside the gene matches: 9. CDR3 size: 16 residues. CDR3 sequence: CASSPQSGSFSYEQYF. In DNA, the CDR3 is TGTGCCAGCAGTCCGCAAAGCGGGAGTTTCTCCTACGAGCAGTACTTC.

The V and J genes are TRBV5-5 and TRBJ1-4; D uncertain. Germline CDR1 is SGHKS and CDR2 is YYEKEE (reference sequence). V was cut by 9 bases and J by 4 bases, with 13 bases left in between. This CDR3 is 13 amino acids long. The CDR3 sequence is CATSTRSNEKLFF. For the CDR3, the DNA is TGTGCCACCTCGACCAGGAGTAATGAAAAACTGTTTTTT.

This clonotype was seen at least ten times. CDR3 residues: CASSLGGGPMETQYF. Written as DNA, the CDR3 is TGTGCCAGCAGCTTAGGAGGGGGCCCAATGGAGACCCAGTACTTC. The chain couples TRBV7-6 to TRBJ2-5, with TRBD1 matching 7 bases. The V and J ends lost 1 base and 5 bases, in that order; junction bases with no gene match: 7. This CDR3 is 15 amino acids long. CDR1 is SGHVS, CDR2 FNYEAQ, per germline.

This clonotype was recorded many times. The CDR3 region has the DNA TGTGCCAGCAGCTTATGGCGGGGGGGCGATGAGCAGTACTTC. Translation gives CASSLWRGGDEQYF. The chain recombines TRBV11-2 with TRBJ2-7; 9 bases fit TRBD2. There are 14 residues in the CDR3. Looked up from germline, CDR1 is SGHAT and CDR2 is FQNNGV. Trimming at V came to 2 bases and at J to 7 bases, leaving 6 bases not matched to a gene.

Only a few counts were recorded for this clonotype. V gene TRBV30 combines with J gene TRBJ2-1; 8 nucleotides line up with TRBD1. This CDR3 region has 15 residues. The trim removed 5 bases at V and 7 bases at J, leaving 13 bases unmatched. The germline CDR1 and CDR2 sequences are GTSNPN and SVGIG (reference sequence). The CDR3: CAWVAGQGGWNEQFF. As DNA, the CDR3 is TGTGCCTGGGTAGCAGGACAGGGAGGATGGAATGAGCAGTTCTTC.